The T cell receptor (beta chain) under discussion was sequenced for a study of identical twins. This CDR3 spans 13 amino acids. Per germline, CDR1 SNHLY and CDR2 FYNNEI. V lost 5 bases and J 7 bases, leaving 14 bases between the germline ends. A universal primer site was incorporated via template switching, and the cDNA contained unique molecular identifiers. MiXCR was run by TCRdb on the 5' RACE reads, yielding one entry per CDR3 protein. This sample has 200,000 to 250,000 distinct CDR3 sequences, with roughly 7% found just once. This same sample was also taken into another study, of yellow fever vaccine responses in identical twins.

This receptor was obtained from a woman younger than 35 in good health. Sequencing was carried out using memory (CD45RO+) T cells sorted from blood. The chain employs TRBV2 and TRBJ1-1; D not certain. CDR3 bases: TGTGCCAGCAGTTCGAACAGTAATGGTGAAGCTTTCTTT. Translating gives CASSSNSNGEAFF.